The present entry profiles one TCR beta chain with its context. The antigen remains unidentified. This sample is drawn from a study of beta chain features in type 1 diabetes. Study context: Sorted cells numbering roughly 100,000,000 were examined across all samples. General study results and limits: Individuals with type 1 diabetes displayed fewer insertions and more deletions at VDJ junctions. The naive, central memory and Treg TCRB repertoires of patients appeared to be more similar to one another than those of healthy donors.

Sequencing targeted expressed TCRB transcripts, as all isolated RNA had been reverse transcribed. Some clones are missing from TCRdb's copy, which holds only in-frame ones; the method was immunoSEQ multiplex PCR. The table has roughly 400,000 clones, 14% seen once. Trimming took off 1 base at V and 5 bases at J, with 14 bases between the two ends. The CDR3 loop spans 15 amino acids. Germline V lookup: CDR1 SGHNT, CDR2 YENEEA. The gene calls are TRBV11-3 and TRBJ2-5, with TRBD1 as a possible D gene (6 bases). Sequencing used naive CD4+ T cells from blood. The TCR originated in a man aged 25 to 40 in good health. The CDR3 DNA sequence: TGTGCCAGCAGCTTAGCCGGGGTCGACAGGGAGACCCAGTACTTC. Its translation is CASSLAGVDRETQYF.